Presented here are 3 T cell receptor beta chains from one specimen sequenced in a study of cytomegalovirus exposure and HLA in healthy donors. Amplification used 60 Vbeta primers and 13 Jbeta primers. TCRdb keeps only in-frame clones here, not all; method: immunoSEQ multiplex PCR. The repertoire holds about 150,000 clones, with about two thirds as singletons. Sequencing was performed on PBMCs. The receptors stem from a woman between 55 and 75 years old in good health and CMV-seropositive.

V is TRBV14 and J is TRBJ2-2, with 7 bases aligning to TRBD1. CDR3 length equals 16 residues. The germline V gene has CDR1 SGHDN and CDR2 FVKESK. After removal of 2 bases from V and 4 bases from J, the junction contained 7 bases not matched to a gene. Written as DNA, the CDR3 is TGTGCCAGCAGCCAACGAGACAGGGTTGGCACCGGGGAGCTGTTTTTT. Its protein is CASSQRDRVGTGELFF.

The V call is TRBV6-6, the J call TRBJ2-7; D is perhaps TRBD2 (6 bases). The CDR3 is 14 residues long. Germline V CDR1 and CDR2: MNHNY, SVGAGI (reference sequence). V lost 7 bases and J 6 bases, leaving 19 bases between the germline ends. The CDR3 region is CASTPTGTPAEQYF. In DNA, the CDR3 is TGTGCCAGCACTCCGACCGGGACTCCAGCCGAGCAGTACTTC.

The table lists this clone with a count of one. The chain couples TRBV5-8 to TRBJ2-3, with D perhaps TRBD1 (6 bases). The germline CDR1 and CDR2 sequences are SGHTS and YDEGEE. The CDR3 contains 17 residues. Trimming shortened V by 4 bases and J by 2 bases, and 20 bases separated the two germline ends. Here the CDR3 reads CASSTHSGVGYTDTQYF. For the CDR3, the DNA is TGTGCCAGCAGCACCCATTCAGGGGTTGGGTACACAGATACGCAGTATTTT.